The clone carrying this T cell receptor beta chain was counted only a few times. These data are taken from a study of T cell repertoires in cytomegalovirus infection. TCRdb reprocessed the reads with MiXCR, giving one entry per CDR3 protein. The sample comprises hundreds of thousands of distinct CDR3 sequences, about 40% of which are singletons, and about 2.8% rests with the top ten. The ends were cut back, 2 bases at V and 6 bases at J, with 17 bases in the middle. The CDR3 loop spans 15 amino acids. CDR1 and CDR2 (germline): SGHVS, FNYEAQ. The chain is built from TRBV7-6 and TRBJ2-7; D not resolved. The sample was PBMCs. This receptor was identified in a human donor in good health (CMV status not recorded). Some clones in this sample may be carry-over from other donors' samples. CDR3 protein: CASSLSEAALLEQYF. The CDR3 coding sequence is TGTGCCAGCAGCTTAAGTGAGGCGGCTCTCCTCGAGCAGTACTTC.